This T cell receptor (beta chain) derives from a study of cytomegalovirus exposure and HLA in healthy donors. General observations from the study: DRB1 showed the most TCR associations and HLA-C the fewest in a later analysis, as rates varied by HLA locus. Per a later analysis, 15,000 to 20,000 TCR beta sequences showed association with HLA alleles at 0.05 false discovery rate.

This clone was recorded once. No antigen is known for it. This CDR3 has 14 amino acids. The germline CDR1 and CDR2 sequences are SQVTM and ANQGSEA. With 4 bases removed from V and 1 base from J, the gap between germline ends came to 13 bases. Both 60 Vbeta primers and 13 Jbeta primers went into the PCR. The data were produced by immunoSEQ multiplex PCR, yet TCRdb's version contains in-frame clones alone and is incomplete. The sample consists of roughly 130,000 clones, 65% to 90% of them appearing once. J is TRBJ1-1 and V is TRBV29-1; D is uncertain. The receptor comes from a man younger than 35 in good health and CMV-seronegative. The sequenced material came from PBMCs. The CDR3 is CSVVRPGWNTEAFF. The CDR3 DNA reads TGCAGCGTTGTCAGGCCCGGATGGAACACTGAAGCTTTCTTT. The full variable domain, in which reference TRBV29-1 and TRBJ1-1 provide the parts outside the CDR3, is SAVISQKPSRDICQRGTSLTIQCQVDSQVTMMFWYRQQPGQSLTLIATANQGSEATYESGFVIDKFPISRPNLTFSTLTVSNMSPEDSSIYLCSVVRPGWNTEAFFGQGTRLTVV.